A single TCR beta chain is shown here with its context. This clonotype was observed many times. The antigen it binds to is not known. Base qualities are not provided; no much larger clone lies one nucleotide away. This sample is part of a study of CD8 T cells in ankylosing spondylitis (dated by TCRdb to about 2017). General notes on the study: To find TCR variants linked to disease, the study profiled T cell receptor beta repertoires in ankylosing spondylitis patients and healthy donors. Peripheral blood samples were taken, and synovial fluid was additionally collected from ankylosing spondylitis patients. In total, the full study cohort was made up of 110 or so healthy donors and about two dozen ankylosing spondylitis patients.

TCRdb names Illumina HiSeq 2500 as the instrument used. Quantitative 5'-RACE with molecular barcodes was the method used to prepare the TCR beta libraries. In the authors' own workflow: A new computational method, built on a probabilistic model of VDJ rearrangement, was used to identify disease-linked TCR variants. The raw public reads went through TCRdb reprocessing: fastp at Q25, MiXCR clone calling, in-frame beta chains kept. When rows share a CDR3 protein, they turn into one entry using the most common DNA and genes. The V and J calls come from TCRdb's annotation, not from the publication. The sample includes about 190,000 distinct CDR3 sequences, with about an eighth observed a single time. About 11% of the sample is taken by the ten largest. Summary of the overall study and its limitations: Some motif variants were previously reported in synovial fluid and blood of reactive arthritis patients, suggesting common disease-initiation mechanisms. A CD8+ phenotype was shown by the disease-linked clones, which were found at relatively low frequencies in peripheral blood. Blood from ankylosing spondylitis patients appeared to be characterized by a TCR beta motif composed of roughly eight highly homologous amino acid variants. The disease-linked clones were reported to be significantly enriched in matched synovial fluid samples from ankylosing spondylitis patients.

The CDR3 starts with the cysteine, ends with the phenylalanine, and has 14 residues. The sequence is cut down to CDR3 DNA, 42 bases in frame from base 1. Sequences SGHNT (CDR1) and YENEEA (CDR2) are obtained from the germline V gene. A distance of 10 bases separates the germline ends of V and J, which lose 0 bases and 5 bases respectively. Recombination connected TRBV11-3 to TRBJ2-5; too little of a D gene remains to name it. The source is a female donor with ankylosing spondylitis or in good health (not recorded which). Sequenced material: blood, either unsorted or a sorted T cell fraction (not recorded which). This receptor has the CDR3 CASSLEVGWETQYF. The DNA sequence follows: TGTGCCAGCAGCTTAGAGGTCGGTTGGGAGACCCAGTACTTC.